A single T cell receptor (beta chain) is shown here with its context. As yet, its antigen is unknown. CFSE-dim autoproliferating and CFSE-high non-proliferating T cells from unstimulated culture were sequenced separately. Pooled replicate wells came from around 50 million CFSE-labeled PBMCs cultured approximately seven days without stimulus. PBMCs were labeled with roughly 0.46 uM CFSE and cultured without exogenous stimuli. This sample was included in a study of memory B cells and T cells in multiple sclerosis. Study-wide results and caveats: Clone-set sizes differed between compartments, so shared clonotype counts needed normalization.

Some clones are missing from TCRdb's copy, which holds only in-frame ones; the method was immunoSEQ multiplex PCR. The repertoire consists of 40,000 to 50,000 clones, with approximately 80% occurring once and the leading ten covering 0.9% to 1.3%. The CDR3 has 16 residues. The V gene lost 5 bases and the J gene lost 0 bases, with 13 bases spanning the gap. Germline loops: CDR1 MDHEN, CDR2 SYDVKM. The V gene is TRBV28, the J gene TRBJ1-4, with unresolved D. The receptor was isolated from a human donor with multiple sclerosis. The sample comprised PBMCs from blood kept in culture. The CDR3 DNA sequence: TGTGCCAGCAGTCCCGTGGGGATTGCAACTAATGAAAAACTGTTTTTT. Amino acid sequence: CASSPVGIATNEKLFF.